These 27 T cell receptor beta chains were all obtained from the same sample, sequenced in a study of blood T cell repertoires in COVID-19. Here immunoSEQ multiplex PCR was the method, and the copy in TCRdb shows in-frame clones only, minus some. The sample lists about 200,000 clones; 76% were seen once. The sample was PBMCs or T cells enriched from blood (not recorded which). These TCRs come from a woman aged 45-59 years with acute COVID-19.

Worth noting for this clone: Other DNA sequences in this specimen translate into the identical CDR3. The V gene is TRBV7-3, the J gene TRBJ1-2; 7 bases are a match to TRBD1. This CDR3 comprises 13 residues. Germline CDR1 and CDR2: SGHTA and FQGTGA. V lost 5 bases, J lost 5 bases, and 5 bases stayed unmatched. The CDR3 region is CASSPGQDYGYTF. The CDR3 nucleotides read TGTGCCAGCAGCCCCGGACAGGATTATGGCTACACCTTC.

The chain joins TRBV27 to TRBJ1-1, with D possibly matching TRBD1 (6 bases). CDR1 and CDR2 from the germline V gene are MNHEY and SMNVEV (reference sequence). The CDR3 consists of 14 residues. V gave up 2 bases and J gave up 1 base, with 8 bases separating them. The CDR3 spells CASSLQGRNTEAFF. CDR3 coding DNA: TGTGCCAGCAGTTTACAGGGGAGGAACACTGAAGCTTTCTTT.

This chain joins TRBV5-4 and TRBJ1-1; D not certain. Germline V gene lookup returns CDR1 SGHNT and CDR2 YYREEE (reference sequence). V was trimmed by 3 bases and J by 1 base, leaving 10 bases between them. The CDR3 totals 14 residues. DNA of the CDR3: TGTGCCAGCAGCTCCTTTGTCTCGAACACTGAAGCTTTCTTT. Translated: CASSSFVSNTEAFF.

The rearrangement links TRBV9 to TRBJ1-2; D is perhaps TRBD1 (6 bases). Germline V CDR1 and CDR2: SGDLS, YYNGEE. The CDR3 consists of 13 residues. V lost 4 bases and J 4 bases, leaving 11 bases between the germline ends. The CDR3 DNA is TGTGCCAGCAGCCCACGGACAGCCTATGGCTACACCTTC. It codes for CASSPRTAYGYTF.

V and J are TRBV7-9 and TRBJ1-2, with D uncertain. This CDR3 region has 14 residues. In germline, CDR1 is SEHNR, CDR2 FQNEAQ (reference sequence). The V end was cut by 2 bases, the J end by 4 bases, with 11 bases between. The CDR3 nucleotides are TGTGCCAGCAGCTTATCGCAGTCCTTCTATGGCTACACCTTC. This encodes CASSLSQSFYGYTF.

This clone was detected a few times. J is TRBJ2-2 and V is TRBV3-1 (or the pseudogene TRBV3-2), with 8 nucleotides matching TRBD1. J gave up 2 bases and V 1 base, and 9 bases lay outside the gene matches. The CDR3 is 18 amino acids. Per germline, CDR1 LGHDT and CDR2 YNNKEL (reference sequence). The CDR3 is CASSQGWGTGGNTGELFF. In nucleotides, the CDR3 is TGTGCCAGCAGCCAAGGATGGGGAACAGGGGGAAACACCGGGGAGCTGTTTTTT.

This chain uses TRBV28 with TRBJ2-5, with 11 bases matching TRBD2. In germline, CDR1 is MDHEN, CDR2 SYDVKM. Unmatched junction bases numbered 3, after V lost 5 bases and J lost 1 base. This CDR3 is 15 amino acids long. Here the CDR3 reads CASSLGTSGQETQYF. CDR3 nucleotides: TGTGCCAGCAGTCTCGGGACTAGCGGCCAAGAGACCCAGTACTTC.

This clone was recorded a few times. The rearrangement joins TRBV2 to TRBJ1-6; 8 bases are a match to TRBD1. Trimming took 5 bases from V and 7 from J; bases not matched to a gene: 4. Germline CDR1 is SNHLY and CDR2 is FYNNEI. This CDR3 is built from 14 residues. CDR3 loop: CASSRTGSNSPLHF. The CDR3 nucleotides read TGTGCCAGCAGTCGGACAGGGAGCAATTCACCCCTCCACTTT.

In DNA form, the CDR3 reads TGCGCCAGCAGCTTATCAGGGGGGCACGAGCAGTACGTC. This gives the protein CASSLSGGHEQYV. The chain carries TRBV5-1 and TRBJ2-7; a possible D gene is TRBD1 (7 bases). Trimming left V 2 bases short and J 5 bases short, with 11 bases between. Per germline, CDR1 SGHRS and CDR2 YFSETQ. This CDR3 has 13 residues.

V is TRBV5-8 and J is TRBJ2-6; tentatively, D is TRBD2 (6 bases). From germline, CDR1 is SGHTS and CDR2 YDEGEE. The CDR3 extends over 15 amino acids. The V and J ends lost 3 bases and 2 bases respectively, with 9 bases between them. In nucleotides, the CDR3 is TGTGCCAGCAGCTCACCGGGGGCTGGGGCCAACGTCCTGACTTTC. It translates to CASSSPGAGANVLTF. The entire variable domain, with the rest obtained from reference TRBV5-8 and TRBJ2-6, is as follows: EAGVTQSPTHLIKTRGQQATLRCSPISGHTSVYWYQQALGLGLQFLLWYDEGEERNRGNFPPRFSGRQFPNYSSELNVNALELEDSALYLCASSSPGAGANVLTFGAGSRLTVL.

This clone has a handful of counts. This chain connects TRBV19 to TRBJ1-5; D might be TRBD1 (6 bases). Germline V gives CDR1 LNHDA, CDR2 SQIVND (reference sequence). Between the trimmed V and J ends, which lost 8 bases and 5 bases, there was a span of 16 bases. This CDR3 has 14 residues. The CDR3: CASSPGEGHQPQHF. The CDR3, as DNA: TGTGCCAGTTCCCCAGGGGAGGGTCATCAGCCCCAGCATTTT. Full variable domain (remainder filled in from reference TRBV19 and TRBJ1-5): DGGITQSPKYLFRKEGQNVTLSCEQNLNHDAMYWYRQDPGQGLRLIYYSQIVNDFQKGDIAEGYSVSREKKESFPLTVTSAQKNPTAFYLCASSPGEGHQPQHFGDGTRLSIL.

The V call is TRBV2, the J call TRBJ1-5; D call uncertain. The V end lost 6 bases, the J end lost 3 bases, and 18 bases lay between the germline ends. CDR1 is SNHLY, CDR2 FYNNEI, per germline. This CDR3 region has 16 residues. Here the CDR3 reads CASSANTNGNNQPQHF. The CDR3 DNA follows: TGTGCCAGCAGCGCAAATACGAACGGGAACAATCAGCCCCAGCATTTT.

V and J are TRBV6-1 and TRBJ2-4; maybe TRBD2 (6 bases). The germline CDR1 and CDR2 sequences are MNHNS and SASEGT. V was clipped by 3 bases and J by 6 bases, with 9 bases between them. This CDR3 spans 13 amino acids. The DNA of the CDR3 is TGTGCCAGCAGTGATAGGGAGGTAAACATTCAGTACTTC. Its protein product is CASSDREVNIQYF.

Here the CDR3 reads CASKGQSSGNTIYF. In nucleotides, the CDR3 is TGCGCCAGCAAGGGACAGAGCTCTGGAAACACCATATATTTT. V usage is TRBV5-1 and J usage is TRBJ1-3, with TRBD1 identical over 7 bases. Germline V gene lookup returns CDR1 SGHRS and CDR2 YFSETQ. The V and J ends lost 6 bases and 0 bases, in that order; junction bases with no gene match: 3. The CDR3 runs to 14 residues.

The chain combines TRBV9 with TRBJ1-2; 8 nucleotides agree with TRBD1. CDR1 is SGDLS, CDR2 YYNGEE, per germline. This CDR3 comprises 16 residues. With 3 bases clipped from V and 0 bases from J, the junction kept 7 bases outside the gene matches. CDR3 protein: CASSETTGGSNYGYTF. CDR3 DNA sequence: TGTGCCAGCAGCGAAACCACAGGGGGGTCTAACTATGGCTACACCTTC.

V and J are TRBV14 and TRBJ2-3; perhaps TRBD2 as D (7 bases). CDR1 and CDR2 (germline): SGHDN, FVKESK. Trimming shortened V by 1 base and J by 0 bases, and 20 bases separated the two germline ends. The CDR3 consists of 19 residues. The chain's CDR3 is CASSQAGGATRASTDTQYF. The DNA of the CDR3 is TGTGCCAGCAGCCAAGCGGGGGGCGCGACCCGAGCTAGCACAGATACGCAGTATTTT.

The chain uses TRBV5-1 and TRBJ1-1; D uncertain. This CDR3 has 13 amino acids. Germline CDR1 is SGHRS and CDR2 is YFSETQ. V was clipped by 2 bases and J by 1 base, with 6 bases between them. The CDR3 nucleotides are TGCGCCAGCAGCTTTAGGAGGAACACTGAAGCTTTCTTT. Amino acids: CASSFRRNTEAFF.

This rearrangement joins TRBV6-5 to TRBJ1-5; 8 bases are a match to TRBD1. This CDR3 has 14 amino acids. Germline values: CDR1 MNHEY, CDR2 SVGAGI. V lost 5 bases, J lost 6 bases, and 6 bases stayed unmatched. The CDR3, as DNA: TGTGCCAGCAGTCAGGGGGCTATTTCTCAGCCCCAGCATTTT. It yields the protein CASSQGAISQPQHF.

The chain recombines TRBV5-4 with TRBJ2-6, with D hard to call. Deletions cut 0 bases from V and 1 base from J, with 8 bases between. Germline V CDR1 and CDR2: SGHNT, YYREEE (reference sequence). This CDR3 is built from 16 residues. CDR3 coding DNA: TGTGCCAGCAGCTTGGTTAGAGCTTCTGGGGCCAACGTCCTGACTTTC. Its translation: CASSLVRASGANVLTF. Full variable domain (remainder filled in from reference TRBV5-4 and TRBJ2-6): ETGVTQSPTHLIKTRGQQVTLRCSSQSGHNTVSWYQQALGQGPQFIFQYYREEENGRGNFPPRFSGLQFPNYSSELNVNALELDDSALYLCASSLVRASGANVLTFGAGSRLTVL.

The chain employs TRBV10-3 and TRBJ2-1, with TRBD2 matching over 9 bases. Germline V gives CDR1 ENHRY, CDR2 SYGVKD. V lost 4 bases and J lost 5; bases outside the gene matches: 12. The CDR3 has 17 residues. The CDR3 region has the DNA TGTGCCATCAGTGGGTCCATGGCTAGCGGGGACAACAATGAGCAGTTCTTC. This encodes CAISGSMASGDNNEQFF.

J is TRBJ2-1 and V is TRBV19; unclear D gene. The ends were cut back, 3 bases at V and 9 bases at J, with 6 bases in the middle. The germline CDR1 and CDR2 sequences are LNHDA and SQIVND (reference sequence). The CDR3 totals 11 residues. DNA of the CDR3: TGTGCCAGTAGTATTACCGGTGAGCAGTTCTTC. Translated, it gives CASSITGEQFF.

The CDR3 DNA is TGCGCCAGCAGCTTGGGGGAGACAGGAGGGCAGTTCTTC. Translating it yields CASSLGETGGQFF. The rearrangement links TRBV5-1 to TRBJ2-1; TRBD1 is a possible D gene (6 bases). This CDR3 region has 13 residues. With 0 bases removed from V and 12 bases from J, the gap between germline ends came to 13 bases. CDR1 is SGHRS, CDR2 YFSETQ, per germline.

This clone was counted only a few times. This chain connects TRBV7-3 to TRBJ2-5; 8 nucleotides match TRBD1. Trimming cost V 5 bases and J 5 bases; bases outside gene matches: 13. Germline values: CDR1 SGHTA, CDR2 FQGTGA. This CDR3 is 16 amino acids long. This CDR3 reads CASSLEGQGFIETQYF. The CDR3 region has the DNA TGTGCCAGCAGCCTCGAAGGACAGGGCTTTATCGAGACCCAGTACTTC. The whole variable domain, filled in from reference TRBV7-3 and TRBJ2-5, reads GAGVSQTPSNKVTEKGKYVELRCDPISGHTALYWYRQSLGQGPEFLIYFQGTGAADDSGLPNDRFFAVRPEGSVSTLKIQRTERGDSAVYLCASSLEGQGFIETQYFGPGTRLLVL.

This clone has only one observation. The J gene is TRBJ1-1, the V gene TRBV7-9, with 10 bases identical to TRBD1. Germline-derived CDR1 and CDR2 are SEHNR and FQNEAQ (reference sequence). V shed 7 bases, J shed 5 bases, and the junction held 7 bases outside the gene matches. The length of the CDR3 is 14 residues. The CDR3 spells CASIRTDRGTEAFF. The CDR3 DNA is TGTGCCAGCATCCGTACGGACAGGGGGACTGAAGCTTTCTTT.

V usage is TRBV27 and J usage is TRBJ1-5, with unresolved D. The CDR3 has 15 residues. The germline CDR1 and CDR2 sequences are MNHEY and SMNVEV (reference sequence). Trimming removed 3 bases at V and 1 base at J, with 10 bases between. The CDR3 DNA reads TGTGCCAGCAGTTTTTCCCGGGAGAGCAATCAGCCCCAGCATTTT. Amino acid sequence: CASSFSRESNQPQHF.

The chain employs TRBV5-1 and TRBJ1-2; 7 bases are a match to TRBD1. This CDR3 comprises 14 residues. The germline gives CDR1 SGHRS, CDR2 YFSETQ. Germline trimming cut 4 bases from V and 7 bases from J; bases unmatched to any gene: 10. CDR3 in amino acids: CASSPTGTAIGYTF. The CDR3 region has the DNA TGCGCCAGCAGCCCAACAGGGACAGCTATTGGCTACACCTTC.

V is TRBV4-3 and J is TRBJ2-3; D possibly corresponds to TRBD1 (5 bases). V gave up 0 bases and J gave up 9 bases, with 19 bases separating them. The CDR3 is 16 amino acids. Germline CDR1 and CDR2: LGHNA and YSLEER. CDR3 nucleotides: TGCGCCAGCAGCCAAGATGGTGGGGCAGGGCTCAACACGCAGTATTTT. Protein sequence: CASSQDGGAGLNTQYF.